A single sample is the source of the 27 T cell receptor beta chains below, sequenced in a study of cytomegalovirus exposure and HLA in healthy donors. Primers included in the PCR were 60 Vbeta and 13 Jbeta primers. Repertoires were generated with immunoSEQ multiplex PCR, while TCRdb's copy carries only in-frame clones and drops some. The top ten hold about 6% of the sample, which has 100,000 to 150,000 clones, about three quarters seen once. Sequenced: PBMCs. The receptors here all came from a woman aged 40 to 50 in good health and CMV-seronegative.

The genes are TRBV19 and TRBJ2-7; D is possibly TRBD1 (5 bases). Per germline, CDR1 LNHDA and CDR2 SQIVND (reference sequence). The V end was cut by 6 bases, the J end by 0 bases, with 15 bases between. This CDR3 spans 15 amino acids. The CDR3: CASRKGVAPSYEQYF. CDR3 nucleotide sequence: TGTGCCAGTAGAAAAGGGGTCGCCCCCTCCTACGAGCAGTACTTC.

This rearrangement joins TRBV7-6 to TRBJ1-3; the D gene is possibly TRBD1 (6 bases). The ends were cut back, 1 base at V and 0 bases at J, with 16 bases in the middle. This CDR3 spans 18 amino acids. Per germline, CDR1 SGHVS and CDR2 FNYEAQ. CDR3 amino acids: CASSLEGGGAYSGNTIYF. CDR3 nucleotide sequence: TGTGCCAGCAGCTTAGAGGGAGGGGGGGCCTACTCTGGAAACACCATATATTTT.

The rearrangement links TRBV6-5 to TRBJ2-1, with D maybe TRBD1 (5 bases). Germline V gives CDR1 MNHEY, CDR2 SVGAGI. The CDR3 length is 15 residues. V was clipped by 6 bases and J by 0 bases, with 12 bases between them. CDR3 sequence: CASSSDSSSYNEQFF. The CDR3 nucleotides read TGTGCCAGCAGCTCCGACAGCAGCTCCTACAATGAGCAGTTCTTC.

This chain links TRBV7-9 with TRBJ1-6; no reliable D call. Germline values: CDR1 SEHNR, CDR2 FQNEAQ (reference sequence). The V end was cut by 2 bases, the J end by 7 bases, with 6 bases between. The CDR3 is 13 residues long. The CDR3 loop reads CASSLTQNSPLHF. CDR3 nucleotide sequence: TGTGCCAGCAGCTTAACCCAGAATTCACCCCTCCACTTT.

The genes are TRBV6-5 and TRBJ2-1, with no clear D. The CDR3 extends over 14 amino acids. V was pared by 2 bases and J by 0 bases, with 5 bases between. The germline V gene has CDR1 MNHEY and CDR2 SVGAGI. The CDR3 DNA reads TGTGCCAGCAGTTACCGGAGCTCCTACAATGAGCAGTTCTTC. Translating gives CASSYRSSYNEQFF.

This clone was observed once. The CDR3 bases are TGCGCCAGCAGCTCCGGCGACGAGGGCAGCGAGCAGTACTTC. Protein sequence: CASSSGDEGSEQYF. This chain links TRBV5-1 with TRBJ2-7, with D possibly being TRBD2 (5 bases). There are 14 residues in the CDR3. Germline V lookup: CDR1 SGHRS, CDR2 YFSETQ. V was shortened by 3 bases and J by 6 bases, with 16 bases between the two germline ends. Complete variable domain (other parts from reference TRBV5-1 and TRBJ2-7): KAGVTQTPRYLIKTRGQQVTLSCSPISGHRSVSWYQQTPGQGLQFLFEYFSETQRNKGNFPGRFSGRQFSNSRSEMNVSTLELGDSALYLCASSSGDEGSEQYFGPGTRLTVT.

In this sample, this clone turned up a few times. The chain joins TRBV9 to TRBJ1-2; D gene ambiguous. Germline V CDR1 and CDR2: SGDLS, YYNGEE. Trimming removed 3 bases from V and 3 bases from J, with 15 bases in between. This CDR3 spans 15 amino acids. CDR3 sequence reads: CASSARSNTDYGYTF. The DNA for the CDR3 is TGTGCCAGCAGCGCTCGGAGCAACACGGACTATGGCTACACCTTC.

The J gene is TRBJ2-3, the V gene TRBV2; the match to TRBD2 covers 10 bases. CDR3 length equals 18 residues. The V and J ends lost 6 bases and 1 base, in that order; junction bases with no gene match: 13. Germline lookup yields CDR1 SNHLY and CDR2 FYNNEI. Here the CDR3 reads CASRSALAGVKGTDTQYF. As DNA, the CDR3 is TGTGCCAGCAGGTCGGCTCTAGCGGGAGTGAAGGGCACAGATACGCAGTATTTT.

The V gene is TRBV2, the J gene TRBJ2-5, with 11 bases aligning to TRBD2. V trimming: 6 bases; J trimming: 11 bases; junction bases outside the gene matches: 14. CDR3 size: 15 residues. Germline lookup yields CDR1 SNHLY and CDR2 FYNNEI. CDR3 nucleotides: TGTGCCAGCAGGGTAGCGGGAGGGCCTCGGCAACAGCAGTACTTC. This encodes CASRVAGGPRQQQYF.

The V call is TRBV28, the J call TRBJ1-4, with a possible D match to TRBD1 (6 bases). This CDR3 contains 14 residues. CDR1 and CDR2 (germline): MDHEN, SYDVKM. Trimming took 7 bases from V and 7 from J, leaving 16 bases between them. CDR3 DNA sequence: TGTGCCAGCACCCAGTTCAGGGGCGGTGAAAAACTGTTTTTT. This encodes CASTQFRGGEKLFF.

The CDR3 DNA follows: TGTGCCAGTAGTATACTGGGGACAGTCAATCAGCCCCAGCATTTT. This translates into CASSILGTVNQPQHF. This chain joins TRBV19 and TRBJ1-5; 7 bases match TRBD1. The CDR3 covers 15 residues. Germline V gene sequence: CDR1 LNHDA, CDR2 SQIVND (reference sequence). V was pared by 2 bases and J by 3 bases, with 4 bases of the junction left unmatched.

In this sample, this clone turned up once. The chain recombines TRBV21-1 with TRBJ2-7; the tabulated D call, TRBD1, remains unverified against the DNA. TRBV21-1 is termed a pseudogene. This CDR3 region has 20 residues. Here the CDR3 DNA reads TGTGCCAGCAGCACCCGGCCTGTAGGGCTTGTAGGACAGGGAGGCTACGAGCAGTACTTC. This translates into CASSTRPVGLVGQGGYEQYF.

The genes are TRBV18 and TRBJ1-1; TRBD1 might be the D (5 bases). V shed 3 bases and J shed 10 bases, with 21 bases lying between them. Germline V gene lookup returns CDR1 KGHSH and CDR2 LQKENI. The CDR3 has 15 residues. The CDR3 is CASSPSGGGTEGAFF. CDR3 nucleotides: TGTGCCAGCTCACCTTCCGGGGGAGGGACCGAGGGAGCTTTCTTT.

This clone was seen more than once but under ten times. A junction boundary mismatches the germline segment, possibly from a read error. The rearrangement joins TRBV28 to TRBJ2-1; TRBD2 matches at 10 bases. This CDR3 has 15 amino acids. Germline-derived CDR1 and CDR2 are MDHEN and SYDVKM. The CDR3 DNA is TGTGCCAGCAGCCCCGGGACTAGCGAGTACAGTGAGCAGTTCTTC. Translating it yields CASSPGTSEYSEQFF.

The chain carries TRBV6-5 and TRBJ1-4, with TRBD1 matching over 7 bases. Germline CDR1 and CDR2: MNHEY and SVGAGI. This CDR3 is 13 amino acids long. Losses at the gene ends were 6 bases for V and 8 bases for J; bases not matched to a gene: 6. As DNA, the CDR3 is TGTGCCAGCAGAACAGGGGAGGCGGAAAAACTGTTTTTT. Translation gives CASRTGEAEKLFF.

The rearrangement uses TRBV27 and TRBJ2-7; D is perhaps TRBD1 (6 bases). The V and J ends lost 7 bases and 2 bases respectively, with 15 bases between them. Germline V CDR1 and CDR2: MNHEY, SMNVEV (reference sequence). The CDR3 length is 14 residues. The CDR3 DNA reads as TGTGCCAGCACCCATCGGGCAGGGGCCTACGAGCAGTACTTC. As protein: CASTHRAGAYEQYF.

The chain uses TRBV2 and TRBJ1-4, with no clear D. Trimming pared 4 bases from V and 1 base from J, leaving 10 bases between. The CDR3 has 15 residues. Germline V gene sequence: CDR1 SNHLY, CDR2 FYNNEI. The CDR3 DNA reads TGTGCCAGCAGTGCTTTGGGAGGAACTAATGAAAAACTGTTTTTT. It encodes CASSALGGTNEKLFF. The full variable domain, completed using reference TRBV2 and TRBJ1-4, is EPEVTQTPSHQVTQMGQEVILRCVPISNHLYFYWYRQILGQKVEFLVSFYNNEISEKSEIFDDQFSVERPDGSNFTLKIRSTKLEDSAMYFCASSALGGTNEKLFFGSGTQLSVL.

This clone has a handful of counts. The rearrangement joins TRBV18 to TRBJ2-7, with 8 bases identical to TRBD1. The germline gives CDR1 KGHSH, CDR2 LQKENI. The CDR3 spans 14 residues. J gave up 8 bases and V 5 bases, and 11 bases lay outside the gene matches. The CDR3 spells CASSYGGQGAQQYF. CDR3 DNA sequence: TGTGCCAGCTCATACGGCGGACAGGGAGCCCAGCAGTACTTC.

Of note for this clone: One junction end disagrees with the germline gene, perhaps due to a read error. The chain is built from TRBV10-2 and TRBJ1-2; D remains ambiguous. This CDR3 comprises 11 residues. Germline V lookup: CDR1 WSHSY, CDR2 SAAADI. The CDR3 reads CATSANGGYTF. DNA for the CDR3: TGCGCCACCAGTGCAAACGGTGGCTACACCTTC.

V usage is TRBV19 and J usage is TRBJ2-3; 7 positions match TRBD1. V was clipped by 8 bases and J by 3 bases; unmatched bases: 5. This CDR3 comprises 13 residues. Germline loops: CDR1 LNHDA, CDR2 SQIVND (reference sequence). This CDR3 reads CASLRQGTDTQYF. Here the CDR3 DNA reads TGTGCCAGTCTTCGACAGGGAACAGATACGCAGTATTTT.

A note on this clone: A read error is likely, as this CDR3 ends without the conserved phenylalanine or tryptophan. This chain joins TRBV28 and TRBJ2-7, with 11 bases fitting TRBD2. The CDR3 consists of 14 residues. Germline trimming cut 6 bases from V and 2 bases from J; bases unmatched to any gene: 3. Germline-derived CDR1 and CDR2 are MDHEN and SYDVKM. The CDR3 nucleotides are TGTGCCAGCAGACTAGCGGGAGCTACCTACGAGCAGTACCTC. Encoded protein: CASRLAGATYEQYL.

This clone was picked up a small number of times. This chain uses TRBV5-6 with TRBJ1-1, with unresolved D. V was trimmed by 2 bases and J by 0 bases, leaving 8 bases between them. Germline-derived CDR1 and CDR2 are SGHDT and YYEEEE. The CDR3 covers 14 residues. CDR3 in amino acids: CASSFRDMNTEAFF. DNA of the CDR3: TGTGCCAGCAGCTTTAGAGATATGAACACTGAAGCTTTCTTT.

The chain employs TRBV7-3 and TRBJ1-1; D is perhaps TRBD1 (5 bases). Germline assignment: CDR1 SGHTA and CDR2 FQGTGA. CDR3 length equals 13 residues. The V end was cut by 5 bases, the J end by 1 base, with 8 bases between. Written as DNA, the CDR3 is TGTGCCAGCAGCACGCAGGGGAACACTGAAGCTTTCTTT. It translates to CASSTQGNTEAFF.

CDR3 protein: CASSRQGSPSEQYF. CDR3 DNA sequence: TGTGCCAGCAGCAGACAGGGGTCTCCATCCGAGCAGTACTTC. The chain joins TRBV21-1 to TRBJ2-7; the table's TRBD1 call for D was not verified on the DNA. TRBV21-1 is deemed a pseudogene. The CDR3 covers 14 residues.

V is TRBV19 and J is TRBJ1-6, with a weak D call TRBD1 (5 bases). CDR3 size: 14 residues. Germline V CDR1 and CDR2: LNHDA, SQIVND (reference sequence). V was shortened by 5 bases and J by 3 bases, with 8 bases between the two germline ends. The CDR3: CASSARVYNSPLHF. CDR3 bases: TGTGCCAGTAGTGCCAGGGTCTATAATTCACCCCTCCACTTT. Full variable domain (outside the CDR3, taken from reference TRBV19 and TRBJ1-6): DGGITQSPKYLFRKEGQNVTLSCEQNLNHDAMYWYRQDPGQGLRLIYYSQIVNDFQKGDIAEGYSVSREKKESFPLTVTSAQKNPTAFYLCASSARVYNSPLHFGNGTRLTVT.

This clone is a singleton in its sample. The V and J genes are TRBV11-2 and TRBJ2-5; the D gene is possibly TRBD1 (5 bases). This CDR3 region has 14 residues. Germline CDR1 reads SGHAT; CDR2 reads FQNNGV. V was trimmed by 5 bases and J by 2 bases, leaving 12 bases between them. CDR3 bases: TGTGCCAGCAGCCAAGGACACGGTCAAGAGACCCAGTACTTC. Translating it yields CASSQGHGQETQYF.

V usage is TRBV19 and J usage is TRBJ2-7, with TRBD2 as a possible D gene (6 bases). Germline V CDR1 and CDR2: LNHDA, SQIVND (reference sequence). The CDR3 is 15 amino acids. The V end lost 5 bases, the J end lost 0 bases, and 14 bases lay between the germline ends. The CDR3 region has the DNA TGTGCCAGTAGTTATTCGGGGGAGAGCTCCTACGAGCAGTACTTC. Its protein is CASSYSGESSYEQYF.